One and the same sample provided the 3 T cell receptor beta chains below, sequenced in a study of cytomegalovirus exposure and HLA in healthy donors. The PCR employed 60 Vbeta primers together with 13 Jbeta primers. The table came from immunoSEQ multiplex PCR; TCRdb's copy has only in-frame clones and leaves some out. The sample consists of more than 110,000 clones, over 75% of them appearing once. The source material was PBMCs. The receptors here all came from a woman aged 50 to 60 in good health and CMV-seropositive.

The chain joins TRBV13 to TRBJ2-2, with 8 bases fitting TRBD1. V was pared by 8 bases and J by 3 bases, with 5 bases of the junction left unmatched. Per germline, CDR1 PRHDT and CDR2 FYEKMQ (reference sequence). This CDR3 has 14 residues. CDR3 sequence: CASGQGIDTGELFF. In DNA, the CDR3 is TGTGCCAGCGGACAGGGTATCGACACCGGGGAGCTGTTTTTT.

The rearrangement uses TRBV2 and TRBJ2-7; D is perhaps TRBD2 (5 bases). Trimming shortened V by 6 bases and J by 3 bases, and 18 bases separated the two germline ends. The CDR3 totals 15 residues. CDR1 and CDR2 (germline): SNHLY, FYNNEI. CDR3 sequence reads: CASRLEAEGGYEQYF. The CDR3 nucleotides read TGTGCCAGCAGGTTGGAGGCGGAAGGTGGCTACGAGCAGTACTTC.

This chain connects TRBV15 to TRBJ1-5, with D maybe TRBD1 (6 bases). Trimming shortened V by 1 base and J by 6 bases, and 10 bases separated the two germline ends. Germline CDR1 LNHNV, CDR2 YYDKDF (reference sequence). The CDR3 runs 14 residues. The CDR3 loop reads CATSRVDRGQPQHF. CDR3 in DNA: TGTGCCACCAGCAGAGTGGACAGAGGTCAGCCCCAGCATTTT.